This is a list of T cell receptor beta chains from one sample in a study of blood T cell repertoires in COVID-19. This table comes from immunoSEQ multiplex PCR, and its TCRdb copy is limited to in-frame clones, with some not included. This repertoire shows 200,000 or so clones, less than 90% found once; its top ten account for 0.78%. Input material: peripheral blood. The receptors come from a woman in her 70s with acute or convalescent COVID-19. Both conserved end residues are part of each CDR3. D genes are given only for firm matches. Part of the rows lack a size; the others show once, few, many or a class for expanded clones.

cdr3_length,j_call,d_call,clone_size,v_call,cdr3_nt,cdr3_aa
19,TRBJ2-1,TRBD2,once,TRBV3-1/TRBV3-2,TGTGCCAGCAGCCAAGATCATCCGGGACTAGCGGGAGTACGGAATGAGCAGTTCTTC,CASSQDHPGLAGVRNEQFF
15,TRBJ1-2,TRBD1,.,TRBV7-2,TGTGCCAGCTCCGTGGGAAGGACAGGGTGGGGAGGCTACACCTTC,CASSVGRTGWGGYTF
15,TRBJ1-2,.,.,TRBV6-5,TGTGCCAGCAGTCAGACTGCGGTTCGAAGTTATGGCTACACCTTC,CASSQTAVRSYGYTF
15,TRBJ1-6,TRBD1,.,TRBV18,TGTGCCAGCTCACCCGAGACAGGGTGGAATTCACCCCTCCACTTT,CASSPETGWNSPLHF
12,TRBJ2-2,.,.,TRBV11-3,TGTGCCAGCAGCTTATATCCCGGGGAGCTGTTTTTT,CASSLYPGELFF
14,TRBJ1-1,.,.,TRBV11-2,TGTGCCAGCAGCCCGCAGGGGTTCGGCACTGAAGCTTTCTTT,CASSPQGFGTEAFF
14,TRBJ1-2,TRBD1,.,TRBV4-2,TGTGCCAGCAGCCCGGACAGGGGTGACAATGGCTACACCTTC,CASSPDRGDNGYTF
17,TRBJ2-3,TRBD2,.,TRBV5-4,TGTGCCAGCAGCTTGGCTAGCGGGGGGAGTCACACAGATACGCAGTATTTT,CASSLASGGSHTDTQYF
15,TRBJ2-5,TRBD1,once,TRBV28,TGTGCCAGCAGTTCTCCTCGACAGGGCCAAGAGACCCAGTACTTC,CASSSPRQGQETQYF
14,TRBJ2-3,TRBD1,.,TRBV5-4,TGTGCCAGCAGGTGGACAGGGGATACAGATACGCAGTATTTT,CASRWTGDTDTQYF
15,TRBJ1-2,TRBD1,.,TRBV10-3,TGTGCCATCAGGGGGACAGCCGCCGCTAACTATGGCTACACCTTC,CAIRGTAAANYGYTF
15,TRBJ1-1,TRBD1,.,TRBV6-5,TGTGCCAGCAGCCCGGACAGGGGGAGACACACTGAAGCTTTCTTT,CASSPDRGRHTEAFF
15,TRBJ2-7,TRBD1,.,TRBV5-5,TGTGCCAGCAGCTTCGAGGGGGCGTCGTCCTACGAGCAGTACTTC,CASSFEGASSYEQYF